Each of the 6 T cell receptor beta chains below was sequenced from the same sample in a study of blood T cell repertoires in COVID-19 (dated by TCRdb to about 2020). Preparation of the library involved the immunoSEQ multiplex PCR assay. Sourced from immuneACCESS, this table was stored by TCRdb with only in-frame sequences that have V and J called. A share of the clones is absent; for the studies checked, an unresolved V gene accounts for under half, and the remainder has no known explanation. The sample yields around 620,000 clones; around 89% were counted once. Roughly 0.25% of the sample is taken by the ten largest. The source material was peripheral blood. The receptors stem from a woman between 18 and 30 years old with acute or convalescent COVID-19.

The chain uses TRBV7-6 and TRBJ1-3; 8 bases fit TRBD1. The V gene's germline CDR1 is SGHVS and CDR2 FNYEAQ. The V and J ends lost 5 bases and 7 bases, in that order; junction bases with no gene match: 10. This CDR3 contains 15 residues. The CDR3 nucleotides are TGTGCCAGCAGCCCCAGGGGGCAAACGGGTAACACCATATATTTT. This translates into CASSPRGQTGNTIYF.

This chain joins TRBV27 and TRBJ2-1; 8 nucleotides match TRBD2. The germline CDR1 and CDR2 sequences are MNHEY and SMNVEV (reference sequence). The CDR3 sequence is 16 residues long. The J segment lost 8 bases and the V segment lost 5 bases, leaving 14 bases of the junction unmatched. The DNA of the CDR3 is TGTGCCAGCAGTAGGGTTAGCGGGGCGCCGGTGTATGAGCAGTTCTTC. Translating gives CASSRVSGAPVYEQFF.

The chain links TRBV9 to TRBJ1-1; the D gene is possibly TRBD1 (5 bases). The CDR3 is made up of 15 amino acids. The V gene's germline CDR1 is SGDLS and CDR2 YYNGEE. V dropped 0 bases and J dropped 1 base, with 10 bases sitting between them. As DNA, the CDR3 is TGTGCCAGCAGCGTAGTTGACAGTTCGAACACTGAAGCTTTCTTT. This translates into CASSVVDSSNTEAFF.

This rearrangement joins TRBV7-8 to TRBJ2-3; 12 bases are shared with TRBD2. In germline, CDR1 is SGHVS, CDR2 FQNEAQ. The CDR3 length is 16 residues. The V and J ends lost 4 bases and 4 bases, in that order; junction bases with no gene match: 6. The CDR3 loop reads CASSYGLAGNADTQYF. The CDR3 nucleotides read TGTGCCAGCAGCTACGGACTAGCGGGGAATGCAGATACGCAGTATTTT.

The J gene is TRBJ2-2, the V gene TRBV18, with D possibly being TRBD1 (6 bases). Trimming shortened V by 6 bases and J by 0 bases, and 14 bases separated the two germline ends. This CDR3 has 16 residues. Germline loops: CDR1 KGHSH, CDR2 LQKENI. CDR3 amino acids: CASSPADRPNTGELFF. The CDR3 DNA follows: TGTGCCAGCTCTCCGGCTGACAGGCCGAACACCGGGGAGCTGTTTTTT.

This rearrangement joins TRBV6-1 to TRBJ2-3, with TRBD1 matching 11 bases. With V trimmed by 2 bases and J by 5 bases, 6 bases remained unmatched. There are 16 residues in the CDR3. Germline V CDR1 and CDR2: MNHNS, SASEGT. CDR3: CASSEWGTGGVDTQYF. The CDR3, as DNA: TGTGCCAGCAGTGAATGGGGGACAGGGGGTGTAGATACGCAGTATTTT.